These 18 T cell receptor beta chains came from one sample sequenced in a study of T cell responses to AZD1222 COVID-19 vaccine (dated by TCRdb to the early 2020s). Receptor amplification or capture employed the immunoSEQ multiplex PCR assay. Imported from immuneACCESS, the table was reduced by TCRdb to in-frame sequences with V and J called. These copies leave out some clones; in studies compared against another copy, an unresolved V gene accounts for under half, and the cause of the remainder is not known. For this sample there are roughly 100,000 clones; about 85% appear just once. The top ten clonotypes cover approximately 2.9% of the sample. This sample's time point label indicates: baseline before first vaccination. Specimen: peripheral blood, collected on day 0 of AZD1222 vaccination. All receptors derive from an adult in good health.

The chain combines TRBV7-8 with TRBJ1-1, with 9 positions matching TRBD1. The CDR3 is 14 residues long. The germline gives CDR1 SGHVS, CDR2 FQNEAQ. Unmatched junction bases numbered 6, after V lost 6 bases and J lost 4 bases. Written as DNA, the CDR3 is TGTGCCAGCAGGACGCCGGGACAGGGCACTGAAGCTTTCTTT. It translates to CASRTPGQGTEAFF.

This chain uses TRBV24-1 with TRBJ1-4; D gene ambiguous. CDR1 and CDR2 (germline): KGHDR, SFDVKD. Trimming took 4 bases from V and 0 from J, leaving 8 bases between them. The length of the CDR3 is 15 residues. For the CDR3, the DNA is TGTGCCACCAGTGACAGCCCTGCAACTAATGAAAAACTGTTTTTT. It translates to CATSDSPATNEKLFF.

This clone was observed a single time. The chain combines TRBV7-8 with TRBJ2-7, with 13 bases lining up with TRBD2. Looked up from germline, CDR1 is SGHVS and CDR2 is FQNEAQ. Losses at the gene ends were 5 bases for V and 7 bases for J; bases not matched to a gene: 11. This CDR3 contains 16 residues. CDR3 DNA sequence: TGTGCCAGCAGCCACACTAGCGGGGGGGGTCCCTGGGAGCAGTACTTC. It yields the protein CASSHTSGGGPWEQYF.

The chain carries TRBV9 and TRBJ1-3; D not resolved. V was clipped by 0 bases and J by 0 bases, with 4 bases between them. This CDR3 is 14 amino acids long. Germline V gives CDR1 SGDLS, CDR2 YYNGEE. The CDR3 bases are TGTGCCAGCAGCGTAGGTAGCTCTGGAAACACCATATATTTT. Translation: CASSVGSSGNTIYF.

The chain links TRBV6-4 to TRBJ2-7; D is possibly TRBD1 or TRBD2 (6 bases each). Germline assignment: CDR1 MRHNA and CDR2 SNTAGT. The CDR3 runs 13 residues. V lost 4 bases and J 5 bases, leaving 12 bases between the germline ends. CDR3 loop: CASSAVGGDEQYF. As DNA, the CDR3 is TGTGCCAGCAGTGCCGTCGGGGGCGACGAGCAGTACTTC.

The rearrangement joins TRBV4-3 to TRBJ2-7, with a possible D match to TRBD1 (5 bases). V dropped 1 base and J dropped 5 bases, with 9 bases sitting between them. CDR3 size: 13 residues. The V gene's germline CDR1 is LGHNA and CDR2 YSLEER. Here the CDR3 DNA reads TGCGCCAGCAGCCAAGGTCAGGGCCACGAGCAGTACGTC. The encoded protein is CASSQGQGHEQYV.

This clone was seen only once. The genes are TRBV2 and TRBJ1-2; D call uncertain. The CDR3 has 13 amino acids. Germline V lookup: CDR1 SNHLY, CDR2 FYNNEI. With 3 bases removed from V and 2 bases from J, the gap between germline ends came to 7 bases. The CDR3 nucleotides read TGTGCCAGCAGTGATTCCAGGAACTATGGCTACACCTTC. Protein sequence: CASSDSRNYGYTF.

This clone was counted between two and nine times. At one of its ends the junction is not consistent with the germline gene, which may arise from a read error. The chain recombines TRBV2 with TRBJ1-1; TRBD1 might be the D (5 bases). Germline CDR1 SNHLY, CDR2 FYNNEI. The CDR3 contains 13 residues. CDR3 amino acids: CASSVQWGTGAFF. The CDR3 DNA sequence: TGTGCCAGCAGTGTTCAGTGGGGGACTGGAGCTTTCTTT.

The chain carries TRBV19 and TRBJ1-3; a weak D match, TRBD1 (5 bases). V was pared by 7 bases and J by 8 bases, with 18 bases between. CDR3 size: 14 residues. Germline values: CDR1 LNHDA, CDR2 SQIVND (reference sequence). CDR3 DNA sequence: TGTGCCAGTAATCCGGTCGACGGGGCGGACACCATATATTTT. Protein sequence: CASNPVDGADTIYF.

This clone was picked up a small number of times. The chain links TRBV2 to TRBJ2-7, with 11 bases identical to TRBD2. CDR3 length: 15 amino acids. V gave up 6 bases and J gave up 4 bases; unmatched junction bases: 8. Per the germline V gene, CDR1 is SNHLY and CDR2 is FYNNEI. The CDR3 DNA sequence: TGTGCCAGCAGACAAACTAGCGGGAGTGGGTACGAGCAGTACGTC. Translating it yields CASRQTSGSGYEQYV.

J is TRBJ1-4 and V is TRBV9; no clear D. Trimming stripped 4 bases from V and 3 bases from J, with 10 bases between. Germline lookup yields CDR1 SGDLS and CDR2 YYNGEE. The CDR3 runs 14 residues. The CDR3 DNA follows: TGTGCCAGCAGCACCGAGGGTGCTAATGAAAAACTGTTTTTT. This codes for CASSTEGANEKLFF.

V and J are TRBV2 and TRBJ2-1, with D hard to call. V was clipped by 6 bases and J by 5 bases, with 23 bases between them. The CDR3 is 17 amino acids. CDR1 SNHLY and CDR2 FYNNEI come from the germline V gene. The DNA for the CDR3 is TGTGCCAGCAGCATCCTCCGACACGAGGACCGCGACAATGAGCAGTTCTTC. This translates into CASSILRHEDRDNEQFF.

The chain is built from TRBV11-3 and TRBJ2-5; D uncertain. V was cut by 4 bases and J by 2 bases, with 20 bases left in between. Germline CDR1 and CDR2: SGHNT and YENEEA. This CDR3 region has 17 residues. CDR3 sequence (DNA): TGTGCCAGCAGCTCCACCTTCTCGGTGTCGTTTCAAGAGACCCAGTACTTC. Translated, it gives CASSSTFSVSFQETQYF.

The chain carries TRBV4-2 and TRBJ1-2, with D possibly TRBD1 on 5 matching bases. This CDR3 has 17 residues. The germline V gene encodes CDR1 LGHNA and CDR2 YNFKEQ. The ends were cut back, 0 bases at V and 2 bases at J, with 16 bases in the middle. In DNA form, the CDR3 reads TGTGCCAGCAGCCAAGATCAATCGATCGGGGGGAACTATGGCTACACCTTC. It specifies CASSQDQSIGGNYGYTF.

The rearrangement joins TRBV5-1 to TRBJ2-7, with unresolved D. CDR3 length: 12 amino acids. The germline V gene has CDR1 SGHRS and CDR2 YFSETQ. The DNA for the CDR3 is TGTGCCAGTCCAAAATCCCCCTACGAGCAGTACGTC. As protein: CASPKSPYEQYV.

This clone was counted once. The V and J genes are TRBV5-4 and TRBJ1-1; 9 nucleotides align to TRBD1. The CDR3 loop spans 12 amino acids. The V segment lost 9 bases and the J segment 4 bases; nucleotides outside the gene matches: 4. Germline CDR1 is SGHNT and CDR2 is YYREEE (reference sequence). The CDR3 loop is CATTTGGTEAFF. CDR3 nucleotide sequence: TGTGCCACCACGACAGGGGGCACTGAAGCTTTCTTT.

Details on this clone: The junction shows a germline mismatch at one end, possibly a read error. The chain has TRBV5-1 and TRBJ1-1, with D perhaps TRBD1 (6 bases). The CDR3 is made up of 15 amino acids. Germline assignment: CDR1 SGHRS and CDR2 YFSETQ. The CDR3 loop reads CASSLEGGLFTEAFF. CDR3 in DNA: TGTGCCAGCAGCTTGGAGGGGGGTCTGTTCACTGAAGCTTTCTTT. The entire variable domain, with the rest obtained from reference TRBV5-1 and TRBJ1-1, is as follows: KAGVTQTPRYLIKTRGQQVTLSCSPISGHRSVSWYQQTPGQGLQFLFEYFSETQRNKGNFPGRFSGRQFSNSRSEMNVSTLELGDSALYLCASSLEGGLFTEAFFGQGTRLTVV.

The V gene is TRBV29-1, the J gene TRBJ1-2; TRBD1 is a possible D gene (5 bases). Germline V gene data show CDR1 as SQVTM and CDR2 as ANQGSEA. V shed 7 bases and J shed 1 base, with 16 bases lying between them. This CDR3 spans 14 amino acids. The CDR3 loop is CSADRDGYNYGYTF. The CDR3 DNA reads as TGCAGCGCCGACCGGGACGGCTATAACTATGGCTACACCTTC.